Listed below are T cell receptor beta chains from one sample, sequenced in a study of early T cells in non-severe SARS-CoV-2 infection. TCRdb recomputed calls from the 5' RACE reads with MiXCR, one row per CDR3 protein. The repertoire holds roughly 48,000 distinct CDR3 sequences, with approximately 4.1% as singletons. Sequenced sample: whole blood. The receptors come from an adult who was a healthcare worker with PCR-confirmed SARS-CoV-2 infection or an uninfected control (not recorded which). Each CDR3 is given with its conserved first and last residue. A D gene is named only where the DNA matches it firmly. Part of the rows lack a size; the others show once, few, many or a class for expanded clones.

d_gene,v_gene,j_gene,abundance,CDR3nt,CDR3aa
TRBD1,TRBV20-1,TRBJ2-3,many,TGCAGTGCAGACGCAGGGGGCGCGTCAGATACGCAGTATTTT,CSADAGGASDTQYF
-,TRBV12-3/TRBV12-4,TRBJ2-2,-,TGTGCCAGCAGTTTTAACCCCAGGGACGGGGAGCTGTTTTTT,CASSFNPRDGELFF
-,TRBV7-9,TRBJ1-1,-,TGTGCCAGCAGCCCGCAGTGGACTGAAGCTTTCTTT,CASSPQWTEAFF
TRBD1,TRBV15,TRBJ2-3,few,TGTGCCACCAGCAGAACAGGGGTTAGCACAGATACGCAGTATTTT,CATSRTGVSTDTQYF
TRBD2,TRBV20-1,TRBJ2-3,many,TGCAGTGCTAGGCGGGGGGCTAGCACAGATACGCAGTATTTT,CSARRGASTDTQYF
-,TRBV20-1,TRBJ2-5,-,TGCAGTGCTGGCTTTCAAGTGGGTAAAGAGACCCAGTACTTC,CSAGFQVGKETQYF
TRBD2,TRBV7-9,TRBJ2-1,few,TGTGCCAGCAGCTTAGCCGTGGGGGGGACGGACAATGAGCAGTTCTTC,CASSLAVGGTDNEQFF
-,TRBV5-6,TRBJ1-6,many,TGTGCCAGCAGCTCCGACCCGGGGTGGAATTCACCCCTCCACTTT,CASSSDPGWNSPLHF
TRBD2,TRBV7-8,TRBJ2-3,many,TGTGCCAGCAGCGCGGGACTAAGGTTCGCTGCGCAGTATTTT,CASSAGLRFAAQYF
TRBD1,TRBV19,TRBJ2-7,many,TGTGCCAGTAGAACGACAGGGACCTACGAGCAGTACTTC,CASRTTGTYEQYF
TRBD1,TRBV20-1,TRBJ1-6,many,TGCAGTGCTAGAGACCTCCAGGGGGAAACTTATAATTCACCCCTCCACTTT,CSARDLQGETYNSPLHF
-,TRBV20-1,TRBJ1-1,-,TGCAGTGCTAGATCCTTGACACCGAACACTGAAGCTTTCTTT,CSARSLTPNTEAFF
-,TRBV10-1,TRBJ1-1,many,TGCGCCAGCAGTGATGGTTTTGAAGCTTTCTTT,CASSDGFEAFF
-,TRBV29-1,TRBJ1-1,many,TGCAGCGTTGCAAGCAGGGCTGGCCCTGAAGCTTTCTTT,CSVASRAGPEAFF
TRBD1,TRBV7-2,TRBJ1-5,few,TGTGCCAGCAGCTGGGACAGGGGACAGCCCCAGCATTTT,CASSWDRGQPQHF
TRBD1,TRBV20-1,TRBJ2-7,many,TGCAGTGCCCTCGCCTGGCAGGGGGCGAGCAACGAGCAGTACTTC,CSALAWQGASNEQYF
-,TRBV18,TRBJ1-3,few,TGTGCCAGCTCACCATCAGGGGCAGGAAACACCATATATTTT,CASSPSGAGNTIYF
-,TRBV28,TRBJ1-1,many,TGTGCCAGCAGTACCCGCGCGGGTGAACAGATTGAAGCTTTCTTT,CASSTRAGEQIEAFF
-,TRBV2,TRBJ2-3,many,TGTGCCAGCAGTGATAGCGTTTCCCCAGATACGCAGTATTTT,CASSDSVSPDTQYF
TRBD1,TRBV2,TRBJ1-5,few,TGTGCCAGCAGTCAGACAGGGGGTGGCAATCAGCCCCAGCATTTT,CASSQTGGGNQPQHF
TRBD1,TRBV14,TRBJ2-1,many,TGTGCCAGCAGCCAAGAGGCACGATGGGGACAGCGAAGGAATGAGCAGTTCTTC,CASSQEARWGQRRNEQFF
TRBD1,TRBV5-1,TRBJ1-3,-,TGCGCCAGCACCGAGTCAGGGGGCGGTGGAAACACCATATATTTT,CASTESGGGGNTIYF
-,TRBV9,TRBJ2-3,many,TGTGCCAGCAGCGTAAATAGCGGCACAGATACGCAGTATTTT,CASSVNSGTDTQYF
-,TRBV27,TRBJ1-4,few,TGTGCCAGCAGTTTAGTCCCTAATGAAAAACTGTTTTTT,CASSLVPNEKLFF
-,TRBV20-1,TRBJ2-7,many,TGCAGTGCTTCAGCAGGGGTCGGACCGACGGGCGAGCAGTACTTC,CSASAGVGPTGEQYF
-,TRBV3-1,TRBJ1-6,few,TGTGCCAGCAGCCAAGGGACACGGAGAAATTCACCCCTCCACTTT,CASSQGTRRNSPLHF
-,TRBV20-1,TRBJ2-7,few,TGCAGTGCCTTACCCCAGGGGTCCTACGAGCAGTACTTC,CSALPQGSYEQYF
-,TRBV11-2,TRBJ1-1,few,TGTGCCAGCAGCTCTTCAGGCGTTGAAGCTTTCTTT,CASSSSGVEAFF
-,TRBV20-1,TRBJ2-1,many,TGCAGTGCTAGAGATCGTGGCGGGACCGGTAATGAGCAGTTCTTC,CSARDRGGTGNEQFF
TRBD2,TRBV7-6,TRBJ2-3,-,TGTGCCAGCAGCTCAGATACTAGCGGGAGGGGGACTACGCAGTATTTT,CASSSDTSGRGTTQYF
-,TRBV2,TRBJ2-3,-,TGTGCCAGCAGATCGGACCTGGAGGATACGCAGTATTTT,CASRSDLEDTQYF
TRBD1,TRBV6-1,TRBJ1-1,few,TGTGCCAGCAGGCATGGGGGACAGACCGAAGCTTTCTTT,CASRHGGQTEAFF
TRBD2,TRBV12-3/TRBV12-4,TRBJ2-5,few,TGTGCCAGCAGTCAGAGCGGGAGTGGAGAGACCCAGTACTTC,CASSQSGSGETQYF
-,TRBV10-3,TRBJ1-1,few,TGTGCCATCAGTGAGTCGGGTGGCTACACTGAAGCTTTCTTT,CAISESGGYTEAFF
TRBD2,TRBV29-1,TRBJ2-1,many,TGCAGCGTGCGACTAGCGGGGGGCAGGTGGAATGAGCAGTTCTTC,CSVRLAGGRWNEQFF
-,TRBV7-8,TRBJ2-2,many,TGTGCCAGCAGCCCCCAGGAGGGATTGAACACCGGGGAGCTGTTTTTT,CASSPQEGLNTGELFF
TRBD2,TRBV12-3/TRBV12-4,TRBJ2-3,many,TGTGCCAGCAGCCGAGGACTAGCGGAGACCCATACGCAGTATTTT,CASSRGLAETHTQYF
TRBD2,TRBV18,TRBJ2-3,-,TGTGTCAGCTCACCACCTAGCGGGACAGATACGCAGTATTTT,CVSSPPSGTDTQYF
TRBD1,TRBV19,TRBJ1-5,many,TGTGCCAGTAGCTCACCCCCCGGGACAGCTAGCAATCAGCCCCAGCATTTT,CASSSPPGTASNQPQHF
TRBD2,TRBV29-1,TRBJ2-1,many,TGCAGCTCAGCGGAGCGGGAGTATTCCAATGAGCAGTTCTTC,CSSAEREYSNEQFF
-,TRBV19,TRBJ1-1,-,TGTGCCAGTAGGACAGTTCAAAGTCCGAACACTGAAGCTTTCTTT,CASRTVQSPNTEAFF
-,TRBV29-1,TRBJ1-2,-,TGCAGCGTTGGGGAGGTTAACTATGGCTACACCTTC,CSVGEVNYGYTF
-,TRBV7-2,TRBJ2-7,few,TGTGCCAGCAGCACGTCCGGAGCTAGAGAGCAGTACTTC,CASSTSGAREQYF
-,TRBV7-9,TRBJ2-5,many,TGTGCCAGCAGCTTTGTTGGAGAGACCCAGTACTTC,CASSFVGETQYF
-,TRBV7-9,TRBJ2-2,many,TGTGCCAGCAGCTCTAGCGAGTACGGGGAGCTGTTTTTT,CASSSSEYGELFF
-,TRBV11-1,TRBJ2-6,many,TGTGCCAGCAGCTTAAGCCCCCGCTCTGGGGCCAACGTCCTGACTTTC,CASSLSPRSGANVLTF
-,TRBV5-1,TRBJ2-2,many,TGCGCCAGCAGCTTGGTGCCAGGATCAAACACCGGGGAGCTGTTTTTT,CASSLVPGSNTGELFF
TRBD1,TRBV7-2,TRBJ1-4,-,TGTGCCAGCAGCTTAGCCGGGACAGATAATGAAAAACTGTTTTTT,CASSLAGTDNEKLFF
TRBD2,TRBV24-1,TRBJ2-1,-,TGTGCCACCACCCAGACTAGCGGGAGTGTGAATGAGCAGTTCTTC,CATTQTSGSVNEQFF
TRBD1,TRBV18,TRBJ2-1,many,TGTGCCAGCTCACGCAACCGGGACAGGGGGTCCAATGAGCAGTTCTTC,CASSRNRDRGSNEQFF
TRBD1,TRBV5-1,TRBJ1-1,many,TGCGCCAGCAGAGACAGGGGAGGGACTGAAGCTTTCTTT,CASRDRGGTEAFF
-,TRBV11-2,TRBJ2-7,many,TGTGCCAGCAGCTCGGACAACTACGAGCAGTACTTC,CASSSDNYEQYF